This T cell receptor (beta chain) was captured in a study of blood T cell repertoires in COVID-19. Study-wide context: Spain, Italy and the United States supplied samples that represented acute and convalescent COVID-19. Sources were T cells, B-cell-depleted T cells, or PBMCs; the material itself was cDNA or gDNA.

With 5 bases clipped from V and 3 bases from J, the junction kept 4 bases outside the gene matches. The CDR3 spans 14 residues. The germline CDR1 and CDR2 sequences are SGHNT and YYREEE (reference sequence). As originally analysed: Reference gene primers were amplified, and this amplification served to estimate nucleated cell counts. The protocol was immunoSEQ multiplex PCR, while the TCRdb copy is restricted to in-frame clones and leaves out a portion. V and J calls plus clone size are reproduced from that table; the DNA served to infer D and trimming. Found here are a few hundred thousand clones, around 80% of them singletons; the top ten hold less than 3.5%.

This TCR derives from a man in his fifties with active or convalescent COVID-19. The sample comprised peripheral blood. J is TRBJ2-2 and V is TRBV5-4; 7 bases are a match to TRBD1. The CDR3 nucleotides read TGTGCCAGCAGGAGGGACAGATACACCGGGGAGCTGTTTTTT. Translating it yields CASRRDRYTGELFF.